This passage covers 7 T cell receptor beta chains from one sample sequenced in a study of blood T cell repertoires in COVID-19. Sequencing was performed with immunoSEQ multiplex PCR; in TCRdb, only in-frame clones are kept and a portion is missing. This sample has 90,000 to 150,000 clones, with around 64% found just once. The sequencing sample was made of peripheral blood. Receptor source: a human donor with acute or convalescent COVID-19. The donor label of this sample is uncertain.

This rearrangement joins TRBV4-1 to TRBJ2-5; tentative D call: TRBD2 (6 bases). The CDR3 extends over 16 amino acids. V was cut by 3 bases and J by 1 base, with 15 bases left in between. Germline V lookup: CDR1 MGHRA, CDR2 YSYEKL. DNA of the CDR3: TGCGCCAGCAGCCACGGGTTATCGGGGGTCCAAGAGACCCAGTACTTC. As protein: CASSHGLSGVQETQYF.

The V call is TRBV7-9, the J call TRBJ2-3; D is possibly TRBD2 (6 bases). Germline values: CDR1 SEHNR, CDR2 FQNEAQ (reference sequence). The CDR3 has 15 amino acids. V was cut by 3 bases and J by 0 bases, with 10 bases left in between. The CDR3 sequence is CASSLWGTSTDTQYF. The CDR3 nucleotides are TGTGCCAGCAGCTTGTGGGGGACTAGCACAGATACGCAGTATTTT.

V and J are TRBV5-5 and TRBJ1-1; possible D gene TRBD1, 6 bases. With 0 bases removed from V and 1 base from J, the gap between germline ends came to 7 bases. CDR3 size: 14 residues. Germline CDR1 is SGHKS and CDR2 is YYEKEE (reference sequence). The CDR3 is CASSLATGNTEAFF. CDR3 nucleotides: TGTGCCAGCAGCTTGGCGACAGGGAACACTGAAGCTTTCTTT.

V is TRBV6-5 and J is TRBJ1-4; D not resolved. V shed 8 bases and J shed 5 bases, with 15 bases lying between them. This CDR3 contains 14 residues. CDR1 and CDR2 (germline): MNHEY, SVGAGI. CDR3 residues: CASQREGANEKLFF. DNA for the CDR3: TGTGCCAGCCAACGGGAGGGTGCAAATGAAAAACTGTTTTTT.

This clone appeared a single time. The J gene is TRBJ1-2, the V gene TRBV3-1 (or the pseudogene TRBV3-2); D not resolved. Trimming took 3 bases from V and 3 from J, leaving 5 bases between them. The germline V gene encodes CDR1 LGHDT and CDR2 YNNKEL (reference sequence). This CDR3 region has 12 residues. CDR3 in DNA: TGTGCCAGCAGCCAGGGAGACTATGGCTACACCTTC. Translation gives CASSQGDYGYTF.

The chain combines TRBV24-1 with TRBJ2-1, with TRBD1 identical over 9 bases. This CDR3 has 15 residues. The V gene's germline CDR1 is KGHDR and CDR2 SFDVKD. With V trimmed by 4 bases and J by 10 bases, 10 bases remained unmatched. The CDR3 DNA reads TGTGCCACCAGTGACACAATGGGACAGGGTGAGGAGCAGTTCTTC. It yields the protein CATSDTMGQGEEQFF.

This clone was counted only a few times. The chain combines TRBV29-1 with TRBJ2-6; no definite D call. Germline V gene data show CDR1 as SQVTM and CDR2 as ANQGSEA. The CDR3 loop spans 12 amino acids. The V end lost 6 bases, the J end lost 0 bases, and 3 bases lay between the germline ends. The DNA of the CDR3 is TGCAGCGTGAGCTCTGGGGCCAACGTCCTGACTTTC. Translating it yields CSVSSGANVLTF.